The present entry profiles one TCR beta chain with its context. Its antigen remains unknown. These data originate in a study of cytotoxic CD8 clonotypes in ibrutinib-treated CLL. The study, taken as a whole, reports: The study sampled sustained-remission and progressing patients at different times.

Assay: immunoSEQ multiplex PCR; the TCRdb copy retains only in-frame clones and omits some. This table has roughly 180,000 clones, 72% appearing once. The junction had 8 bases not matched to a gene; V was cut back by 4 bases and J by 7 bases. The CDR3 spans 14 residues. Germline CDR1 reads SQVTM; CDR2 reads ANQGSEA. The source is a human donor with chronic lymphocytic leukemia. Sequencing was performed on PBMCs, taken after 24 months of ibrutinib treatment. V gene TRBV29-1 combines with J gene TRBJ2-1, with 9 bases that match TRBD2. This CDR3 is CSVAPGLAGNEQFF. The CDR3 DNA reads TGCAGCGTTGCCCCGGGGCTAGCGGGAAATGAGCAGTTCTTC.